This T cell receptor (beta chain) was identified in a study of cytomegalovirus exposure and HLA in healthy donors. Regarding this clone: Antigen specificity is unknown.

Whole-study results and caveats: TCR association rates varied by HLA locus in a later analysis, with DRB1 highest and HLA-C lowest.

PCR employed 60 Vbeta and 13 Jbeta primers. Using immunoSEQ multiplex PCR, the repertoire was profiled, and TCRdb retains in-frame clones only, with some absent. The sample totals tens of thousands of clones. Germline loops: CDR1 MNHEY, CDR2 SMNVEV (reference sequence). V was pared by 6 bases and J by 4 bases, with 1 base of the junction left unmatched. The CDR3 sequence is 12 residues long. Sequenced sample: PBMCs. The chain couples TRBV27 to TRBJ1-1, with TRBD1 identical over 8 bases. The receptor was isolated from a man in his fifties in good health and CMV-seropositive. This CDR3 reads CASSTGGTEAFF. The CDR3 DNA follows: TGTGCCAGCAGCACAGGGGGCACTGAAGCTTTCTTT.